One TCR beta chain is described in this entry. This record belongs to a study of blood T cell repertoires in COVID-19. The overall study: Nucleic acid was either cDNA or gDNA, and it came from T cells, B-cell-depleted T cells, or PBMCs.

After removal of 5 bases from V and 14 bases from J, the junction contained 6 bases not matched to a gene. CDR1 is MNHEY and CDR2 is SMNVEV in the germline V gene (reference sequence). This CDR3 is 11 amino acids long. Original handling: It was from reference gene primer amplification that nucleated cell counts were estimated. Repertoires were generated with immunoSEQ multiplex PCR, while TCRdb's copy carries only in-frame clones and drops some. The V and J calls and the clone size are those of that table, but D and trimming were determined from the DNA. The sample carries roughly 150,000 clones, over 75% recorded once.

This sequence was found in a man aged 18 to 29 with COVID-19, enrolled during active disease. The chain has TRBV27 and TRBJ1-1, with TRBD1 identical over 9 bases. Sequencing used peripheral blood. The CDR3 is CASSPGTGSFF. Here the CDR3 DNA reads TGTGCCAGCAGTCCGGGGACAGGGTCGTTCTTT.